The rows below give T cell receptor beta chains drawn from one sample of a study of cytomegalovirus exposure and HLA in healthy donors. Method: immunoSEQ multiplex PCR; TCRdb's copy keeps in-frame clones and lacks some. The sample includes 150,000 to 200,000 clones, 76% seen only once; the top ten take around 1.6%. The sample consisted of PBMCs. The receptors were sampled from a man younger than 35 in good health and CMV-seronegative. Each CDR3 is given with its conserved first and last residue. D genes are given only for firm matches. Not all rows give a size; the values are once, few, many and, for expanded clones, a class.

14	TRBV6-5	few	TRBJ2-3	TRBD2	CASSFGGGTDTQYF	TGTGCCAGCAGTTTCGGGGGGGGCACAGATACGCAGTATTTT
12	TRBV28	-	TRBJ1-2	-	CASIQGAHGYTF	TGTGCCAGCATTCAGGGTGCCCATGGCTACACCTTC
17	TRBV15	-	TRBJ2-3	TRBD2	CATSRDPRGGRTDTQYF	TGTGCCACCAGCAGAGATCCGCGCGGGGGGCGCACAGATACGCAGTATTTT
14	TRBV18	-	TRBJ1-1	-	CASSPQGLNTEAFF	TGTGCCAGCTCACCGCAGGGATTGAACACTGAAGCTTTCTTT
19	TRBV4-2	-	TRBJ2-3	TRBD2	CASSPRPGLAGGSTDTQYF	TGTGCCAGCAGCCCCCGACCGGGACTAGCGGGGGGGAGCACAGATACGCAGTATTTT
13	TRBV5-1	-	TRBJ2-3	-	CAERVSGRSTQYF	TGCGCCGAGCGCGTCTCGGGGAGGAGTACGCAGTATTTT
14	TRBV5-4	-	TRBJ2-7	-	CASSRGGPGEGQYF	TGTGCCAGCAGCAGGGGGGGGCCGGGCGAGGGGCAGTACTTC
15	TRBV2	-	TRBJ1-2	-	CASSETPGGNYGYTF	TGTGCCAGCAGTGAAACACCCGGGGGGAACTATGGCTACACCTTC
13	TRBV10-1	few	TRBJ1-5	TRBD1	CASSETGVQPQHF	TGCGCCAGCAGTGAGACAGGGGTCCAGCCCCAGCATTTT
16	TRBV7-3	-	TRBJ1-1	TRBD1	CASSQGVAIRGTEAFF	TGTGCCAGCAGCCAGGGGGTCGCGATCCGGGGCACTGAAGCTTTCTTT